The sequence of this T cell receptor (beta chain) was determined in a study of T cell repertoires in cytomegalovirus infection. Study overall: Public TCR beta signatures were indicative of both CMV infection and a matching HLA type.

Deletions cut 2 bases from V and 7 bases from J, with 6 bases between. The CDR3 has 11 residues. Notes on this clonotype: Lacking the conserved final phenylalanine or tryptophan, this CDR3 likely reflects a read error.

TCRdb reanalysed the reads using MiXCR and keeps one entry per CDR3 protein. The sample carries around 740,000 distinct CDR3 sequences, under 40% recorded once. The chain carries TRBV12-3 or TRBV12-4 and TRBJ2-7; D remains unclear. This TCR was sampled from a human donor in good health (CMV status not recorded). Some clones in this sample may be carry-over from other donors' samples. Input material: PBMCs. CDR3 nucleotide sequence: TGTGCCAGCAGTTTATTGGGTGAGCAGTACTTA. Its translation is CASSLLGEQYL.